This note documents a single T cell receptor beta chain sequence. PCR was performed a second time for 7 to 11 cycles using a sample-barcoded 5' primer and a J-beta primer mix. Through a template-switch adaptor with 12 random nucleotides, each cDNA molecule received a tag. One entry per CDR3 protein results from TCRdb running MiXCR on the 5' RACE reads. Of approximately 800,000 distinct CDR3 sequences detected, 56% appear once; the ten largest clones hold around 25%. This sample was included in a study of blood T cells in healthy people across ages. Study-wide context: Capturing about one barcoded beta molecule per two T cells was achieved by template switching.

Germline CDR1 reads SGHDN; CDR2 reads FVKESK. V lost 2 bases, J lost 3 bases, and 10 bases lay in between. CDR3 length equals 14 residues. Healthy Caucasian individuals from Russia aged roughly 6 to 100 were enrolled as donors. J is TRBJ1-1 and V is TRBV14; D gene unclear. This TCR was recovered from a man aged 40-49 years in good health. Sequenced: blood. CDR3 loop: CASSQIGRDTEAFF. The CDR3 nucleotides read TGTGCCAGCAGCCAAATAGGGAGGGACACTGAAGCTTTCTTT.